This TCR beta chain was recorded in a study of early T cells in non-severe SARS-CoV-2 infection. Study-wide context: The authors sequenced bulk RNA from unsorted whole blood, leaving chains unpaired.

This CDR3 contains 15 residues. Looked up from germline, CDR1 is DFQATT and CDR2 is SNEGSKA (reference sequence). V was pared by 6 bases and J by 4 bases, with 7 bases of the junction left unmatched. The protocol attached unique molecular identifiers to individual cDNA molecules. From the 5' RACE reads, TCRdb called clonotypes with MiXCR, one entry per CDR3 protein. The sample has roughly 80,000 distinct CDR3 sequences; about 16% are singletons. This clonotype occurred many times. The antigen is not known. Study observations and caveats: Using VDJdb, the matching emphasized anti-spike CD8 responses while missing private and CD4 specificities.

Sequencing used whole blood. The genes are TRBV20-1 and TRBJ1-4; 11 bases align to TRBD1. The origin of this receptor is an adult who was a healthcare worker with PCR-confirmed SARS-CoV-2 infection or an uninfected control (not recorded which). CDR3: CSAPGQGGVNEKLFF. The CDR3 DNA is TGCAGTGCCCCGGGACAGGGGGGGGTTAATGAAAAACTGTTTTTT.